This TCR beta chain was found in a study of blood T cell repertoires in COVID-19. Study overall: Samples taken during acute and convalescent COVID-19 were collected in the United States, Italy and Spain. From T cells, B-cell-depleted T cells, or PBMCs came the material, which was cDNA or gDNA.

TCRdb's copy holds only in-frame clones and misses some; the assay was immunoSEQ multiplex PCR. The sample has hundreds of thousands of clones, roughly 86% seen once. Germline V gene data show CDR1 as MNHNY and CDR2 as SVGAGI (reference sequence). With 10 bases clipped from V and 4 bases from J, the junction kept 11 bases outside the gene matches. This CDR3 spans 15 amino acids. The receptor's source is a woman in her twenties or thirties with acute COVID-19. The chain employs TRBV6-6 and TRBJ2-2, with 8 bases aligning to TRBD2. Sample: PBMCs or T cells enriched from blood (not recorded which). This CDR3 is CAIRGGLDSTGELFF. CDR3 coding DNA: TGTGCCATCCGCGGGGGGCTAGATAGCACCGGGGAGCTGTTTTTT.